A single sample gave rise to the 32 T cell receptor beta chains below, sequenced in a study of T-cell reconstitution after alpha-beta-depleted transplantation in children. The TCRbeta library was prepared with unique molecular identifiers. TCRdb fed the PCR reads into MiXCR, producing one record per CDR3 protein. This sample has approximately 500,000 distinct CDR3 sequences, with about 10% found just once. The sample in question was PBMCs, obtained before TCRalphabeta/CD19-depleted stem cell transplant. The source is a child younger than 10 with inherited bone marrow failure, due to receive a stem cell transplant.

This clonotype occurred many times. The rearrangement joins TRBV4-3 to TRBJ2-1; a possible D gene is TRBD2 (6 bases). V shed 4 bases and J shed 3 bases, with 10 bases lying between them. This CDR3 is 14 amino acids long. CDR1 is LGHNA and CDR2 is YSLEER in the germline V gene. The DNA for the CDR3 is TGCGCCAGCAGCCTTGTCGGGAGCTACAATGAGCAGTTCTTC. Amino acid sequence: CASSLVGSYNEQFF.

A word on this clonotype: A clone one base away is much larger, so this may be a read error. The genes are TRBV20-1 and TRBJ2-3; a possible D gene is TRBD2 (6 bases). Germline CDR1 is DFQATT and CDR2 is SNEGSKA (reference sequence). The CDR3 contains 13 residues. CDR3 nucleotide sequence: TGCAGCACCGGGGGAAGGGGCACAGATACGCAGTATTTT. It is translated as CSTGGRGTDTQYF.

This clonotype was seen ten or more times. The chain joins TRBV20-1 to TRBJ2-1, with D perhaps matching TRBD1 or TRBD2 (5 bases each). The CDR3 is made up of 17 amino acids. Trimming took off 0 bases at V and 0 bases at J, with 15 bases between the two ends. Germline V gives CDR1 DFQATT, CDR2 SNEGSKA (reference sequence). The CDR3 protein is CSARDLRDGNSYNEQFF. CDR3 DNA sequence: TGCAGTGCTAGAGATTTAAGGGACGGGAACTCCTACAATGAGCAGTTCTTC.

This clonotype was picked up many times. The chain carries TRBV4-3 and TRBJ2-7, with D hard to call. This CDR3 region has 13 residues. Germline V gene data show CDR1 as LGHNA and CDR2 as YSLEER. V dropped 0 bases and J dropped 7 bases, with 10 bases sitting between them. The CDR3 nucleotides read TGCGCCAGCAGCCAAGATGTCCGAACAGAGCAGTACTTC. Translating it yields CASSQDVRTEQYF.

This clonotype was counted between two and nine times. The CDR3 region has the DNA TGCAGTGCTAGTCAGGTCAATAGCAATCAGCCCCAGCATTTT. Protein product: CSASQVNSNQPQHF. The chain uses TRBV20-1 and TRBJ1-5; D is undetermined. CDR3 length: 14 residues. V lost 3 bases and J 0 bases, leaving 9 bases between the germline ends. Germline CDR1 DFQATT, CDR2 SNEGSKA (reference sequence).

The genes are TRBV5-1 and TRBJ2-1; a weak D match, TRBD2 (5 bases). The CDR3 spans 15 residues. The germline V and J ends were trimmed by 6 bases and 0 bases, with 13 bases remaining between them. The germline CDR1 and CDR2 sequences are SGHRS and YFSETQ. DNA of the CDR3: TGCGCCAGCACTGGGAGCGCTAGCTCCTACAATGAGCAGTTCTTC. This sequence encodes CASTGSASSYNEQFF.

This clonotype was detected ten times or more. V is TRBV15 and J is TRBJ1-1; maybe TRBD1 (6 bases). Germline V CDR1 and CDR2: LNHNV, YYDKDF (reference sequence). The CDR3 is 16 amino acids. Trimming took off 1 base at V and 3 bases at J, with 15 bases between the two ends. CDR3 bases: TGTGCCACCAGCAGAGGAGGGGGGTATATCGACACTGAAGCTTTCTTT. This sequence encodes CATSRGGGYIDTEAFF.

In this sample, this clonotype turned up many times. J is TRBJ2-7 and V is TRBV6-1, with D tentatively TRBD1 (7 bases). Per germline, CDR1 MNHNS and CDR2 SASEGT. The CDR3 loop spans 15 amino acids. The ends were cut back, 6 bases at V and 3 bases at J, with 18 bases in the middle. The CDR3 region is CASSPWRGPYYEQYF. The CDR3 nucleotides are TGTGCCAGCAGCCCCTGGAGGGGGCCCTACTACGAGCAGTACTTC.

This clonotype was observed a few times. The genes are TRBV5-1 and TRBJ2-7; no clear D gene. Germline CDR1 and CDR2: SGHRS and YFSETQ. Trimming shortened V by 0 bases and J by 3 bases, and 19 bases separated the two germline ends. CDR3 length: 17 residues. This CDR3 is CASSLGMRSDGFYEQYF. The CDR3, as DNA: TGCGCCAGCAGCTTGGGTATGCGTTCCGACGGGTTCTACGAGCAGTACTTC.

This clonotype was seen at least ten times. CDR3 loop: CATSGRISSYEQYF. Written as DNA, the CDR3 is TGTGCCACCTCCGGTCGTATCAGCTCCTACGAGCAGTACTTC. This sequence joins TRBV6-1 and TRBJ2-7, with D unclear. The length of the CDR3 is 14 residues. The germline V gene has CDR1 MNHNS and CDR2 SASEGT. V was shortened by 10 bases and J by 0 bases, with 16 bases between the two germline ends.

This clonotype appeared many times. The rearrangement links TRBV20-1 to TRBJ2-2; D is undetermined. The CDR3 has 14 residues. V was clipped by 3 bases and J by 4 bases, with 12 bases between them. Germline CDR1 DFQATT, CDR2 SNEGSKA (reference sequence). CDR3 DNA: TGCAGTGCTAGGGCCGGGTTCCTCACCGGGGAGCTGTTTTTT. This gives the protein CSARAGFLTGELFF.

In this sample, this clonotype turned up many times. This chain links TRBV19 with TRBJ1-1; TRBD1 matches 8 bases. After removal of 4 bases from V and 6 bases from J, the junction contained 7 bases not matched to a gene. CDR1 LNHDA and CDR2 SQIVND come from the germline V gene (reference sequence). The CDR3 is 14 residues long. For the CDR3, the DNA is TGTGCCAGTAGTACTACGGACAGGGTTTCTGAAGCTTTCTTT. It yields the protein CASSTTDRVSEAFF.

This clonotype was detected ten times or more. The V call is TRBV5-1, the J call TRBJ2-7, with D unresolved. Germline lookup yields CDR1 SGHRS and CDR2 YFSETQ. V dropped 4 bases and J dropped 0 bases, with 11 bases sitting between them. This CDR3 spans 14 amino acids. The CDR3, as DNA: TGCGCCAGCAGCACTTGGACGGACTCCTACGAGCAGTACTTC. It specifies CASSTWTDSYEQYF.

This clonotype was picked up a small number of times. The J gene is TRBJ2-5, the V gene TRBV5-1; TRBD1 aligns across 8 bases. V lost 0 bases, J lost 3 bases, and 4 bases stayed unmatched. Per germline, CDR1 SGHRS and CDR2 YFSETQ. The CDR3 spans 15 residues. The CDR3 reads CASSLAATGEETQYF. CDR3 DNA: TGCGCCAGCAGCTTGGCCGCGACAGGGGAAGAGACCCAGTACTTC.

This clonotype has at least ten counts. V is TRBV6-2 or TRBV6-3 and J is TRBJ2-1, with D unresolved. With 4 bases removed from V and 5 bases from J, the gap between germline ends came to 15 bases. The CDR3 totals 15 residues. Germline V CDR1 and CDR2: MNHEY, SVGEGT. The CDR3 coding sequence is TGTGCCAGCAGTTGGCGCGGCACACACCACAATGAGCAGTTCTTC. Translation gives CASSWRGTHHNEQFF.

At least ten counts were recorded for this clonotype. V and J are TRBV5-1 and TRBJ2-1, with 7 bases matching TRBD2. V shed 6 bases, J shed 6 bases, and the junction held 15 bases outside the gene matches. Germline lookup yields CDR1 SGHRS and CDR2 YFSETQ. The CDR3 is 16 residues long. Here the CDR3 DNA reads TGCGCCAGCACAAACCCTAGCGGATCTACTGGCAATGAGCAGTTCTTC. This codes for CASTNPSGSTGNEQFF.

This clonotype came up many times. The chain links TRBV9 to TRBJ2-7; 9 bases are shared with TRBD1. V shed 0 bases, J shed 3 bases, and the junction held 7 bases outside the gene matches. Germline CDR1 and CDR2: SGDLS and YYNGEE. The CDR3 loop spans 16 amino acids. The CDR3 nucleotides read TGTGCCAGCAGCGTAGGTGTTGGGGGACAGGGCTACGAGCAGTACTTC. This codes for CASSVGVGGQGYEQYF.

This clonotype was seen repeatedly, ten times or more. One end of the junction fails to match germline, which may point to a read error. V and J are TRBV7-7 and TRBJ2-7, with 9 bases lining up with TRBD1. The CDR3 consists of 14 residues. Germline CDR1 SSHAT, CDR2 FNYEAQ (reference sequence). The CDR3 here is CASSPGQGLYEQYF. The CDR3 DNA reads TGTGCTAGCAGCCCGGGACAGGGTCTCTACGAGCAGTACTTC.

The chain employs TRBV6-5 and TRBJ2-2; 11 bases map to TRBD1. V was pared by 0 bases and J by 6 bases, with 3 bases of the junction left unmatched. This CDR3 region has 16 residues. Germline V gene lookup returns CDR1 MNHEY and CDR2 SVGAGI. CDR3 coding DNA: TGTGCCAGCAGTTACTCGGACAGGGGGCGAGCCGGGGAGCTGTTTTTT. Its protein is CASSYSDRGRAGELFF.

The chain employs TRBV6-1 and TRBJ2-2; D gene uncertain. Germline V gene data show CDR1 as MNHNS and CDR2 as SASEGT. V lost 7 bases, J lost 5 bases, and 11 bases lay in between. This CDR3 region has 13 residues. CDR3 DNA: TGTGCCAGCAAACCCCGTAGGACCGGGGAGCTGTTTTTT. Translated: CASKPRRTGELFF.

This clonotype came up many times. The CDR3 DNA is TGCGCCAGCAGCTTGTCCGGGTGGCGCGGCACCGGGGAGCTGTTTTTT. Amino acid sequence: CASSLSGWRGTGELFF. This chain connects TRBV5-1 to TRBJ2-2; the D is unclear. Deletions cut 1 base from V and 4 bases from J, with 14 bases between. The germline CDR1 and CDR2 sequences are SGHRS and YFSETQ. There are 16 residues in the CDR3.

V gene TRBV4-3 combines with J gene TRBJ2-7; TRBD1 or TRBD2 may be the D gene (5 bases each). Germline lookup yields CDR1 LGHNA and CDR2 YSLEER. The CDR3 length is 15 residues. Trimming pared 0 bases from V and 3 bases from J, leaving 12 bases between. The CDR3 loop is CASSQDSSRGYEQYF. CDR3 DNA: TGCGCCAGCAGCCAAGACTCGTCGAGGGGCTACGAGCAGTACTTC.

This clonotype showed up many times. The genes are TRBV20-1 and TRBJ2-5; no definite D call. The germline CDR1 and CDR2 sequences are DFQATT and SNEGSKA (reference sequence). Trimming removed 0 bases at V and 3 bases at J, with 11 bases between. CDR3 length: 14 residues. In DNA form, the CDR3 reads TGCAGTGCTAGAGATGGGGTAGCCGAAGAGACCCAGTACTTC. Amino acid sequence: CSARDGVAEETQYF.

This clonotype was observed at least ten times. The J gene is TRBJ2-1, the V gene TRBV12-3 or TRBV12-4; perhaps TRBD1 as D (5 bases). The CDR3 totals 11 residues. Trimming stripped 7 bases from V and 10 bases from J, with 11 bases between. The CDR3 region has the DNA TGTGCCAGCACCTTCTCAGGGGAGCAGTTCTTC. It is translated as CASTFSGEQFF.

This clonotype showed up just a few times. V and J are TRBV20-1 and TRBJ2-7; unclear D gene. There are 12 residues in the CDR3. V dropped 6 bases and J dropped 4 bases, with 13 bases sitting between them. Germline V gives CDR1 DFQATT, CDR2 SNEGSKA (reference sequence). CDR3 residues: CSAQTRIYEQYF. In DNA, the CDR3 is TGCAGTGCCCAGACCCGAATTTACGAGCAGTACTTC.

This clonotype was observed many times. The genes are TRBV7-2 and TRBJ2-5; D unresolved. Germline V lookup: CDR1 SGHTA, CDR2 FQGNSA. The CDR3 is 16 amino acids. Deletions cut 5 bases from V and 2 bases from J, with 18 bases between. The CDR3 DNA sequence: TGTGCCAGCAGCCCTCCTTCCGGCCGCAATCAAGAGACCCAGTACTTC. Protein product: CASSPPSGRNQETQYF.

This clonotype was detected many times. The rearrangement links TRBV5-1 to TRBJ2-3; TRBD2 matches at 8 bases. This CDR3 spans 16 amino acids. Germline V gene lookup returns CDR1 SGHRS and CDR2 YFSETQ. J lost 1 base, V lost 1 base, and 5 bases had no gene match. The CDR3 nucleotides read TGCGCCAGCAGCTTGACACTGACTAGCGGCACAGATACGCAGTATTTT. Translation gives CASSLTLTSGTDTQYF. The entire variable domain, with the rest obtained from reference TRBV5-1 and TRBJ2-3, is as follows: KAGVTQTPRYLIKTRGQQVTLSCSPISGHRSVSWYQQTPGQGLQFLFEYFSETQRNKGNFPGRFSGRQFSNSRSEMNVSTLELGDSALYLCASSLTLTSGTDTQYFGPGTRLTVL.

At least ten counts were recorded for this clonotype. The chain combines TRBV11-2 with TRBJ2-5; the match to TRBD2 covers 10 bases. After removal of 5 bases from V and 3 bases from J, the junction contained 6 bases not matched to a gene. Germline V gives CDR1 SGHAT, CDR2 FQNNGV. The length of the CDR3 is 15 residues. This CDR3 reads CASSPFGTSEETQYF. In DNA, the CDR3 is TGTGCCAGCAGCCCATTCGGGACTAGCGAAGAGACCCAGTACTTC.

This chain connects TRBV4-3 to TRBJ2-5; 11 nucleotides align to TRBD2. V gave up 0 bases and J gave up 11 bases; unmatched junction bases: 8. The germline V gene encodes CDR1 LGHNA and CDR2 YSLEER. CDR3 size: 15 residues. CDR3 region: CASSQDGRLAGRQYF. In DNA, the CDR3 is TGCGCCAGCAGCCAAGACGGGCGACTAGCGGGACGTCAGTACTTC.

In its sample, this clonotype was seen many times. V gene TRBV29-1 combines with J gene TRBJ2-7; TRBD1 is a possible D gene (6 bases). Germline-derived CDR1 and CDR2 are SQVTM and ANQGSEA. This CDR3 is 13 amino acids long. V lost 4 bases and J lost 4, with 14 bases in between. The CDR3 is CSVAVRGGYEQYF. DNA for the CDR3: TGCAGCGTTGCCGTCAGGGGCGGGTACGAGCAGTACTTC.

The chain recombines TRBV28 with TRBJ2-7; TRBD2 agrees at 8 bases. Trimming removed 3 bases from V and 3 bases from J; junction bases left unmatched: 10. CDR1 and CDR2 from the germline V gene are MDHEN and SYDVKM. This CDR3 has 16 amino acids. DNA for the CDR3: TGTGCCAGCAGTTTTAGGGTCGGGACTAGGATCTACGAGCAGTACTTC. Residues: CASSFRVGTRIYEQYF.

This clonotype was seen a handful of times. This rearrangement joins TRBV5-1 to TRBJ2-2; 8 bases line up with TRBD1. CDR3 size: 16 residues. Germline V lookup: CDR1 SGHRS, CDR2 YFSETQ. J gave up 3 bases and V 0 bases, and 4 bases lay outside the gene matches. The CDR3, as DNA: TGCGCCAGCAGCTTGGTTCCAGGGGGCGACACCGGGGAGCTGTTTTTT. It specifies CASSLVPGGDTGELFF.